This T cell receptor beta chain was found in a study of shared clonotypes between healthy human individuals. Study background: CD4 naive and CD4 memory each took three plates per donor, while CD8 naive took two and CD8 memory one.

This clone turned up a few times. No antigen is known for it. In the original analysis: Filtering differed since immunoSEQ provided only junctions, with no quality scores. Profiling relied on immunoSEQ multiplex PCR, and the TCRdb table lists in-frame clones only, not all of them. V and J calls and clone size come straight from that table; D and trimming were deduced from the DNA. The sample shows over a million clones, more than 95% of them seen only once. V lost 2 bases to trimming and J lost 5 bases, with 10 bases between them. The CDR3 is 13 amino acids. Germline-derived CDR1 and CDR2 are SGHNT and YYREEE (reference sequence). Division of CD4+ cells produced a CD45RA+ naive subset and a CD45RA-negative memory subset. Overall study results and limits: Shared clonotypes across all four donors exceeded non-shared ones in generation probability.

Sequencing used naive CD4+ T cells sorted from blood. Subset given: CD45RA+ positively selected. The chain combines TRBV5-4 with TRBJ1-1; the D gene is possibly TRBD1 (5 bases). The receptor comes from a man aged 25-40 years in good health. The CDR3 sequence is CASSFDRRTEAFF. DNA for the CDR3: TGTGCCAGCAGCTTTGACAGAAGGACTGAAGCTTTCTTT.